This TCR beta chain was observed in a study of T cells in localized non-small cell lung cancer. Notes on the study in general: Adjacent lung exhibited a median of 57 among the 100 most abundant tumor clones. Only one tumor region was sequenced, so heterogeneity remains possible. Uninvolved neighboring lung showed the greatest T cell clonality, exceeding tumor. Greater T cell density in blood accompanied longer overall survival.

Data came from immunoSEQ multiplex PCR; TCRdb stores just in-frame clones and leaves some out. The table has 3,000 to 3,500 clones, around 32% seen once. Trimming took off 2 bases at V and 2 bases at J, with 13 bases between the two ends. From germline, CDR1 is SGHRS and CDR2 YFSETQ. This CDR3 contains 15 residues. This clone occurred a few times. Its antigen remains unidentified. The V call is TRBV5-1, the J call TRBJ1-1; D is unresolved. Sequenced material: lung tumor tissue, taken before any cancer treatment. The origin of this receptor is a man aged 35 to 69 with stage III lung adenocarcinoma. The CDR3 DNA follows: TGCGCCAGCAGCTTAATTTCAGGCTTAAACACTGAAGCTTTCTTT. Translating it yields CASSLISGLNTEAFF. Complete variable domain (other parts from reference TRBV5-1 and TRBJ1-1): KAGVTQTPRYLIKTRGQQVTLSCSPISGHRSVSWYQQTPGQGLQFLFEYFSETQRNKGNFPGRFSGRQFSNSRSEMNVSTLELGDSALYLCASSLISGLNTEAFFGQGTRLTVV.